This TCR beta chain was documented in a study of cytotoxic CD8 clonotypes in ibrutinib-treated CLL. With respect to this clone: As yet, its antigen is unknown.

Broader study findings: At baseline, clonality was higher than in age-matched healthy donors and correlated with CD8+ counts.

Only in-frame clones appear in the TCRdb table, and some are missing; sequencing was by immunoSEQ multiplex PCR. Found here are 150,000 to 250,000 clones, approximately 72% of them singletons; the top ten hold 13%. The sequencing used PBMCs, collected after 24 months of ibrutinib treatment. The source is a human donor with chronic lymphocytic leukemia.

CDR3 sequence: CASSPPAGTSSYNEQFF. The CDR3 nucleotides are TGTGCCAGCTCACCACCGGCGGGAACGAGCTCCTACAATGAGCAGTTCTTC. V is TRBV18 and J is TRBJ2-1; perhaps TRBD2 as D (6 bases). Trimming took off 0 bases at V and 0 bases at J, with 12 bases between the two ends. The CDR3 spans 17 residues. The germline gives CDR1 KGHSH, CDR2 LQKENI.